The 28 T cell receptor beta chains below come from one sample, sequenced in a study of blood T cell repertoires in COVID-19. The repertoire was sequenced with immunoSEQ multiplex PCR; TCRdb's copy has only in-frame clones and lacks some. This table has some 180,000 clones, about 84% appearing once. The sequencing sample was made of peripheral blood. All receptors come from a human donor in a cohort sampled during active COVID-19.

V and J are TRBV27 and TRBJ1-4, with D maybe TRBD1 (5 bases). Per germline, CDR1 MNHEY and CDR2 SMNVEV (reference sequence). CDR3 length: 13 amino acids. Trimming left V 5 bases short and J 6 bases short, with 10 bases between. The CDR3 is CASSPGGDEKLFF. The CDR3 DNA reads TGTGCCAGCAGTCCCGGGGGAGATGAAAAACTGTTTTTT. Full variable domain (rest looked up from reference TRBV27 and TRBJ1-4): EAQVTQNPRYLITVTGKKLTVTCSQNMNHEYMSWYRQDPGLGLRQIYYSMNVEVTDKGDVPEGYKVSRKEKRNFPLILESPSPNQTSLYFCASSPGGDEKLFFGSGTQLSVL.

The CDR3, as DNA: TGTGCCAGCAGTTACGGACAGGGGACCCCAGATACGCAGTATTTT. Translation: CASSYGQGTPDTQYF. This chain uses TRBV6-5 with TRBJ2-3; TRBD1 agrees at 9 bases. J lost 4 bases, V lost 2 bases, and 4 bases had no gene match. The CDR3 is 15 amino acids. Germline CDR1 and CDR2: MNHEY and SVGAGI.

The CDR3 DNA reads as TGTGCCAGCAGTGCCCAGGGGGGCCGCTCTGGGGCCAACGTCCTGACTTTC. Protein: CASSAQGGRSGANVLTF. This chain links TRBV5-6 with TRBJ2-6; weak D call: TRBD1 (7 bases). The CDR3 totals 17 residues. CDR1 is SGHDT and CDR2 is YYEEEE in the germline V gene. Trimming took 5 bases from V and 0 from J, leaving 15 bases between them.

The rearrangement uses TRBV2 and TRBJ1-2, with 7 bases matching TRBD1. V was clipped by 7 bases and J by 7 bases; unmatched bases: 9. CDR3 length: 13 residues. The germline gives CDR1 SNHLY, CDR2 FYNNEI. Here the CDR3 reads CASKGPGGSGYTF. The CDR3 region has the DNA TGTGCCAGCAAGGGTCCAGGGGGGTCTGGCTACACCTTC. The full variable domain, in which reference TRBV2 and TRBJ1-2 provide the parts outside the CDR3, is EPEVTQTPSHQVTQMGQEVILRCVPISNHLYFYWYRQILGQKVEFLVSFYNNEISEKSEIFDDQFSVERPDGSNFTLKIRSTKLEDSAMYFCASKGPGGSGYTFGSGTRLTVV.

The chain is built from TRBV4-1 and TRBJ1-1; tentatively, D is TRBD1 (6 bases). CDR1 is MGHRA and CDR2 is YSYEKL in the germline V gene. This CDR3 comprises 15 residues. V lost 5 bases to trimming and J lost 3 bases, with 16 bases between them. The CDR3 spells CASSAYKGGDTEAFF. CDR3 DNA sequence: TGCGCCAGCAGCGCATACAAAGGGGGGGACACTGAAGCTTTCTTT.

The chain has TRBV13 and TRBJ2-2; 10 nucleotides agree with TRBD1. Germline loops: CDR1 PRHDT, CDR2 FYEKMQ (reference sequence). After removal of 4 bases from V and 4 bases from J, the junction contained 6 bases not matched to a gene. The CDR3 is 16 amino acids. The CDR3 loop is CASSSSDRGRTGELFF. CDR3 bases: TGTGCCAGCAGCTCCTCCGACAGGGGGCGCACCGGGGAGCTGTTTTTT.

The genes are TRBV6-5 and TRBJ2-6, with TRBD2 matching over 7 bases. Germline V gene sequence: CDR1 MNHEY, CDR2 SVGAGI. The CDR3 has 16 amino acids. J lost 2 bases, V lost 1 base, and 2 bases had no gene match. The CDR3 sequence is CASSYWSGAGANVLTF. CDR3 nucleotides: TGTGCCAGCAGTTACTGGAGCGGGGCTGGGGCCAACGTCCTGACTTTC.

This chain joins TRBV27 and TRBJ1-3, with 9 bases matching TRBD1. Germline CDR1 and CDR2: MNHEY and SMNVEV (reference sequence). Trimming at V came to 4 bases and at J to 0 bases, leaving 7 bases not matched to a gene. The length of the CDR3 is 17 residues. The chain's CDR3 is CASSSDRDRASGNTIYF. DNA of the CDR3: TGTGCCAGCAGTTCCGACCGGGACAGGGCCTCTGGAAACACCATATATTTT.

The chain employs TRBV27 and TRBJ1-5; no firm D call. The CDR3 loop spans 14 amino acids. The V gene's germline CDR1 is MNHEY and CDR2 SMNVEV (reference sequence). Trimming removed 2 bases at V and 1 base at J, with 6 bases between. The CDR3 coding sequence is TGTGCCAGCAGTTTAGCGGGGAGCAATCAGCCCCAGCATTTT. Protein product: CASSLAGSNQPQHF.

The genes are TRBV5-4 and TRBJ1-6, with D possibly being TRBD1 (6 bases). CDR3 length equals 15 residues. Trimming shortened V by 0 bases and J by 9 bases, and 13 bases separated the two germline ends. Germline CDR1 reads SGHNT; CDR2 reads YYREEE (reference sequence). For the CDR3, the DNA is TGTGCCAGCAGCTTGGCTGGGGGCGTAATTTCACCCCTCCACTTT. Amino acids: CASSLAGGVISPLHF.

The chain couples TRBV12-3 or TRBV12-4 to TRBJ2-7; D unclear. V lost 3 bases, J lost 2 bases, and 8 bases lay in between. This CDR3 has 13 residues. The CDR3 reads CASSFGRPYEQYF. The CDR3 bases are TGTGCCAGCAGTTTTGGGCGACCCTACGAGCAGTACTTC.

This chain's CDR3 is CASSHSSYEQYF. Here the CDR3 DNA reads TGTGCCAGCAGCCATAGCTCCTACGAGCAGTACTTC. The chain combines TRBV3-1 (or the pseudogene TRBV3-2) with TRBJ2-7; D gene uncertain. Germline loops: CDR1 LGHDT, CDR2 YNNKEL (reference sequence). Trimming took 3 bases from V and 0 from J, leaving 3 bases between them. CDR3 size: 12 residues.

The CDR3 loop is CASSYKANTGSYNSPLHF. The DNA for the CDR3 is TGTGCCAGCAGTTACAAAGCGAATACAGGGTCCTATAATTCACCCCTCCACTTT. This chain links TRBV27 with TRBJ1-6; a possible D gene is TRBD1 (6 bases). In germline, CDR1 is MNHEY, CDR2 SMNVEV (reference sequence). Trimming shortened V by 4 bases and J by 1 base, and 17 bases separated the two germline ends. The CDR3 runs 18 residues.

This chain joins TRBV5-6 and TRBJ1-1, with 7 nucleotides matching TRBD1. This CDR3 spans 15 amino acids. Germline CDR1 SGHDT, CDR2 YYEEEE. V lost 0 bases to trimming and J lost 1 base; unmatched junction nucleotides: 3. CDR3 in amino acids: CASSLERTGNTEAFF. In DNA, the CDR3 is TGTGCCAGCAGCTTGGAACGGACAGGGAACACTGAAGCTTTCTTT.

This clone was observed a handful of times. The chain is built from TRBV6-5 and TRBJ1-1, with 9 bases lining up with TRBD1. With 10 bases clipped from V and 6 bases from J, the junction kept 9 bases outside the gene matches. CDR1 and CDR2 from the germline V gene are MNHEY and SVGAGI. The CDR3 length is 13 residues. The DNA of the CDR3 is TGTGCCACCTACAGGGGGCCTTGGGCTGAAGCTTTCTTT. Protein: CATYRGPWAEAFF.

This sequence joins TRBV5-6 and TRBJ1-1; D is possibly TRBD1 (6 bases). There are 17 residues in the CDR3. Germline assignment: CDR1 SGHDT and CDR2 YYEEEE. Trimming took 0 bases from V and 0 from J, leaving 15 bases between them. CDR3 residues: CASSLDQGLAMNTEAFF. The CDR3 DNA sequence: TGTGCCAGCAGCTTGGACCAGGGGTTAGCCATGAACACTGAAGCTTTCTTT.

The chain employs TRBV9 and TRBJ1-2; 11 bases are a match to TRBD1. This CDR3 has 17 amino acids. The germline CDR1 and CDR2 sequences are SGDLS and YYNGEE. V was clipped by 3 bases and J by 1 base; unmatched bases: 8. CDR3 DNA sequence: TGTGCCAGCAGCGACGGACAGGGGGCATTTCTTAACTATGGCTACACCTTC. Encoded protein: CASSDGQGAFLNYGYTF.

The chain recombines TRBV19 with TRBJ1-1; 7 bases match TRBD1. V lost 6 bases, J lost 5 bases, and 9 bases stayed unmatched. From germline, CDR1 is LNHDA and CDR2 SQIVND (reference sequence). CDR3 length: 14 residues. In nucleotides, the CDR3 is TGTGCCAGTAGCCCTGACAGGGAGGCGACTGAAGCTTTCTTT. It specifies CASSPDREATEAFF.

The chain carries TRBV30 and TRBJ1-2, with a possible D match to TRBD1 (6 bases). Germline CDR1 and CDR2: GTSNPN and SVGIG (reference sequence). The CDR3 runs 15 residues. V lost 1 base to trimming and J lost 6 bases, with 18 bases between them. CDR3 DNA: TGTGCCTGGAGTGAGTCCCCGGGACACAATGATGGCTACACCTTC. Protein sequence: CAWSESPGHNDGYTF. The variable domain in full, with the rest retrieved from reference TRBV30 and TRBJ1-2, is SQTIHQWPATLVQPVGSPLSLECTVEGTSNPNLYWYRQAAGRGLQLLFYSVGIGQISSEVPQNLSASRPQDRQFILSSKKLLLSDSGFYLCAWSESPGHNDGYTFGSGTRLTVV.

This clone has only a few counts. The DNA is left out, because the CDR3 cannot be placed on it with certainty; the CDR3 is given as TCRdb lists it. The chain has TRBV15 and TRBJ2-1; the tabulated D call, TRBD1, remains unverified against the DNA. Germline-derived CDR1 and CDR2 are LNHNV and YYDKDF (reference sequence). The CDR3 length equals 13 residues, ends included. The CDR3 spells CATSVPGYNEQFF.

The chain has TRBV29-1 and TRBJ2-4, with D possibly being TRBD1 (6 bases). The CDR3 sequence is 14 residues long. Germline CDR1 SQVTM, CDR2 ANQGSEA. V was shortened by 6 bases and J by 4 bases, with 16 bases between the two germline ends. The CDR3 loop reads CSVLQGIGKNIQYF. CDR3 DNA: TGCAGCGTCCTACAGGGAATCGGGAAAAACATTCAGTACTTC.

The V call is TRBV5-1, the J call TRBJ2-7, with 7 bases that match TRBD1. J was trimmed by 3 bases and V by 0 bases; bases with no gene match: 12. Germline lookup yields CDR1 SGHRS and CDR2 YFSETQ. The CDR3 is made up of 17 amino acids. DNA for the CDR3: TGCGCCAGCAGCTTGGGTGGGGGCAGACAGGGCGACTACGAGCAGTACTTC. It specifies CASSLGGGRQGDYEQYF.

The chain uses TRBV30 and TRBJ1-4, with TRBD1 identical over 7 bases. This CDR3 has 14 amino acids. V trimming: 4 bases; J trimming: 4 bases; junction bases outside the gene matches: 6. Per germline, CDR1 GTSNPN and CDR2 SVGIG (reference sequence). Here the CDR3 DNA reads TGTGCCTGGACCCCGACAGGGTTTAATGAAAAACTGTTTTTT. Translating gives CAWTPTGFNEKLFF. The variable domain in full, with the rest retrieved from reference TRBV30 and TRBJ1-4, is SQTIHQWPATLVQPVGSPLSLECTVEGTSNPNLYWYRQAAGRGLQLLFYSVGIGQISSEVPQNLSASRPQDRQFILSSKKLLLSDSGFYLCAWTPTGFNEKLFFGSGTQLSVL.

For the CDR3, the DNA is TGCAGCGCTCAAGGACTAGTGGGCTACGAGCAGTACTTC. Residues: CSAQGLVGYEQYF. This chain joins TRBV29-1 and TRBJ2-7; 7 bases align to TRBD2. CDR1 and CDR2 (germline): SQVTM, ANQGSEA. Trimming cost V 7 bases and J 3 bases; bases outside gene matches: 9. This CDR3 has 13 amino acids.

The chain carries TRBV10-3 and TRBJ1-2, with unresolved D. Germline lookup yields CDR1 ENHRY and CDR2 SYGVKD. The CDR3 length is 17 residues. The V end was cut by 0 bases, the J end by 4 bases, with 18 bases between. CDR3 DNA sequence: TGTGCCATCAGTGAGTCTGGTTTGGCCCATGGCCCCTATGGCTACACCTTC. Translation gives CAISESGLAHGPYGYTF.

This rearrangement joins TRBV10-3 to TRBJ1-2; D possibly corresponds to TRBD1 (6 bases). V lost 2 bases, J lost 5 bases, and 12 bases lay in between. The CDR3 runs 14 residues. Per germline, CDR1 ENHRY and CDR2 SYGVKD. The CDR3 spells CAISEGDTSYGYTF. Here the CDR3 DNA reads TGTGCCATCAGTGAGGGGGACACTAGTTATGGCTACACCTTC.

The sample holds one count of this clone. J is TRBJ2-2 and V is TRBV20-1; weak D call: TRBD1 (6 bases). V lost 6 bases and J lost 0, with 14 bases in between. Germline V gives CDR1 DFQATT, CDR2 SNEGSKA (reference sequence). This CDR3 has 15 residues. CDR3 coding DNA: TGCAGTGCAAGTGGGCGGACAGCGAACACCGGGGAGCTGTTTTTT. Its protein is CSASGRTANTGELFF.

The V and J genes are TRBV5-1 and TRBJ2-7; D might be TRBD2 (7 bases). Between the trimmed V and J ends, which lost 0 bases and 3 bases, there was a span of 13 bases. The length of the CDR3 is 15 residues. In germline, CDR1 is SGHRS, CDR2 YFSETQ. The CDR3 spells CASSLAGGRVYEQYF. The CDR3 nucleotides read TGCGCCAGCAGCTTGGCCGGGGGGCGAGTCTACGAGCAGTACTTC.